The TCR beta chain described here comes from a study of blood T cell repertoires in COVID-19. The wider study: Both acute and convalescent COVID-19 samples were obtained from the United States, Italy and Spain. T cells, B-cell-depleted T cells, or PBMCs provided the cDNA or gDNA that served as material.

The CDR3 extends over 13 amino acids. The V end was cut by 7 bases, the J end by 7 bases, with 11 bases between. In germline, CDR1 is LNHDA, CDR2 SQIVND (reference sequence). In the original analysis: Reference gene primers were amplified, and this amplification served to estimate nucleated cell counts. This table comes from immunoSEQ multiplex PCR, and its TCRdb copy is limited to in-frame clones, with some not included. The V and J calls and clone size were taken over from that table, and D and trimming were inferred from the DNA. Of some 190,000 clones listed, more than 65% were seen once; the top ten hold more than 9%.

The receptor comes from an elderly woman with active or convalescent COVID-19. Specimen: peripheral blood. The J gene is TRBJ1-6, the V gene TRBV19; D uncertain. CDR3 bases: TGTGCCAGTAATGCCCGGTGGAATTCACCCCTCCACTTT. Protein: CASNARWNSPLHF.